Each of the 24 T cell receptor beta chains below was sequenced from the same sample in a study of T cells expressing NK-cell markers. TCRdb re-analyzed the 5' RACE reads; it lists each CDR3 protein once, without DNA. This table holds about 180,000 distinct CDR3 sequences. What was sequenced was blood T cells: a sorted CD56 or NKG2C T cell subset, CD4+ or CD8+ T cells, or bulk PBMC T cells (not recorded which). The source of these receptors is a woman between 18 and 75 years old in good health.

The chain employs TRBV7-3 and TRBJ2-2; the D call of TRBD1 rests on TCRdb alone, since no DNA is present to check it. The length of the CDR3 is 13 residues. Germline V gives CDR1 SGHTA, CDR2 FQGTGA. CDR3 loop: CASSYRGAGELFF.

This chain links TRBV12-3 or TRBV12-4 with TRBJ2-5; TCRdb's assignment of TRBD1 cannot be checked, as there is no DNA. CDR3 size: 16 residues. The CDR3 loop is CASSSSTGPTLETQYF.

This chain joins TRBV3-1 and TRBJ2-5; there is no DNA to check the TCRdb D call of TRBD2. CDR3 length: 15 residues. Germline CDR1 LGHDT, CDR2 YNNKEL (reference sequence). The CDR3 sequence is CASEKGLAGRETQYF.

The chain carries TRBV27 and TRBJ1-5. Germline values: CDR1 MNHEY, CDR2 SMNVEV (reference sequence). This CDR3 comprises 11 residues. The CDR3 loop is CARDSNQPQHF.

V and J are TRBV5-1 and TRBJ2-7. The germline gives CDR1 SGHRS, CDR2 YFSETQ. This CDR3 has 14 amino acids. The CDR3 here is CASSLEGISYEQYF.

This chain's CDR3 is CASSDRLLTDTQYF. V gene TRBV7-2 combines with J gene TRBJ2-3; TCRdb's D call, TRBD2, is unchecked because there is no DNA. CDR1 is SGHTA, CDR2 FQGNSA, per germline. This CDR3 has 14 residues.

The genes are TRBV10-3 and TRBJ1-1; TCRdb selects TRBD1, and the lack of DNA leaves this call unchecked. Germline lookup yields CDR1 ENHRY and CDR2 SYGVKD. This CDR3 is built from 13 residues. The CDR3 loop reads CAIRAKQGTEAFF.

The CDR3 reads CASSLPGVKTQYF. The chain employs TRBV7-2 and TRBJ2-5. This CDR3 is built from 13 residues. Germline lookup yields CDR1 SGHTA and CDR2 FQGNSA. The entire variable domain, with the rest obtained from reference TRBV7-2 and TRBJ2-5, is as follows: GAGVSQSPSNKVTEKGKDVELRCDPISGHTALYWYRQSLGQGLEFLIYFQGNSAPDKSGLPSDRFSAERTGGSVSTLTIQRTQQEDSAVYLCASSLPGVKTQYFGPGTRLLVL.

The chain couples TRBV5-4 to TRBJ1-1; the TRBD1 assignment by TCRdb is unverifiable without DNA. The germline V gene encodes CDR1 SGHNT and CDR2 YYREEE (reference sequence). This CDR3 has 15 residues. CDR3 loop: CASSLDRRVGAEAFF.

The chain joins TRBV12-3 or TRBV12-4 to TRBJ2-1; the D gene TCRdb calls, TRBD2, cannot be checked with no DNA. This CDR3 has 12 residues. The CDR3 loop is CASSLRTSRQFF.

V gene TRBV11-2 combines with J gene TRBJ2-2; TCRdb picks TRBD2, but there is no DNA to check that call. The CDR3 extends over 17 amino acids. CDR1 is SGHAT, CDR2 FQNNGV, per germline. CDR3 amino acids: CASSSNIGLARTGELFF.

The CDR3 spells CASHPGSGGQETQYF. This chain connects TRBV5-1 to TRBJ2-5; TCRdb indicates TRBD1, and absent DNA this call remains unverified. CDR3 length: 15 amino acids. CDR1 and CDR2 from the germline V gene are SGHRS and YFSETQ.

The rearrangement uses TRBV14 and TRBJ2-3. Per germline, CDR1 SGHDN and CDR2 FVKESK. The CDR3 has 16 residues. CDR3 region: CASSQADQVVTDTQYF.

This chain links TRBV3-1 with TRBJ2-3; TCRdb lists TRBD1, though no DNA is available to test this call. The CDR3 totals 16 residues. Germline V gene lookup returns CDR1 LGHDT and CDR2 YNNKEL (reference sequence). This CDR3 reads CASSRNPGQGADTQYF.

V and J are TRBV7-9 and TRBJ2-3; TCRdb gives TRBD1 as the D gene, but with no DNA this cannot be confirmed. Germline V gives CDR1 SEHNR, CDR2 FQNEAQ (reference sequence). The length of the CDR3 is 16 residues. CDR3 residues: CASSSGANHVTDTQYF.

The chain uses TRBV5-5 and TRBJ2-1; TCRdb calls TRBD2, which cannot be checked without DNA. The germline gives CDR1 SGHKS, CDR2 YYEKEE (reference sequence). This CDR3 is 15 amino acids long. The CDR3 region is CASSLASGPYNEQFF.

The CDR3: CASSQGGLAGGKQYF. The chain couples TRBV3-1 to TRBJ2-7; the TCRdb call, TRBD2, lacks DNA for checking. Looked up from germline, CDR1 is LGHDT and CDR2 is YNNKEL (reference sequence). The CDR3 covers 15 residues.

V gene TRBV21-1 combines with J gene TRBJ2-5; TCRdb's D gene call, TRBD1, goes unchecked for lack of DNA. TRBV21-1 is assigned pseudogene status. The length of the CDR3 is 15 residues. CDR3 loop: CASSPDRDGQETQYF.

CDR3: CIRSGGGENTEAFF. The chain combines TRBV20-1 with TRBJ1-1; the D gene TCRdb calls, TRBD1, cannot be checked with no DNA. The CDR3 is 14 amino acids. Germline V gene sequence: CDR1 DFQATT, CDR2 SNEGSKA (reference sequence).

The chain links TRBV6-1 to TRBJ2-2; TCRdb calls TRBD1, which cannot be checked without DNA. CDR3 length: 15 residues. The germline V gene encodes CDR1 MNHNS and CDR2 SASEGT. CDR3 sequence reads: CASSETGIDTGELFF.

The chain has TRBV20-1 and TRBJ2-3; no DNA is available, so the TRBD1 call from TCRdb remains unchecked. Germline V CDR1 and CDR2: DFQATT, SNEGSKA (reference sequence). The CDR3 loop spans 17 amino acids. The CDR3 is CSAGTGGGGGITDTQYF.

V gene TRBV20-1 combines with J gene TRBJ2-5; the TRBD2 assignment by TCRdb is unverifiable without DNA. The CDR3 runs 13 residues. Germline values: CDR1 DFQATT, CDR2 SNEGSKA (reference sequence). CDR3 loop: CSARLAGSETQYF.

V is TRBV18 and J is TRBJ1-2; TCRdb selects TRBD1, and the lack of DNA leaves this call unchecked. The CDR3 has 15 amino acids. CDR1 and CDR2 (germline): KGHSH, LQKENI. The chain's CDR3 is CASSREDRAVGGYTF.

The chain recombines TRBV7-8 with TRBJ2-1; the TCRdb D gene call, TRBD2, has no DNA to confirm it. Germline CDR1 is SGHVS and CDR2 is FQNEAQ. The CDR3 sequence is 14 residues long. This chain's CDR3 is CASSLGASGSEQFF.